This is a list of T cell receptor beta chains from one sample in a study of CD8+CD57+ T cells in acquired aplastic anemia. Each CDR3 protein is one row after TCRdb ran MiXCR on the reads. This sample yields 300,000 or so distinct CDR3 sequences, of which 45% to 70% are seen a single time; approximately 8% belongs to the top ten. Sequencing input: sorted CD4+, CD8+, or CD8+CD57+ T cells (not recorded which) from PBMCs. Receptors were obtained from a human donor with severe aplastic anemia or a healthy control (not recorded which). Both conserved end residues are part of each CDR3. Each record gives: V gene, D gene, J gene, clone size, CDR3 DNA, CDR3 protein. The D gene is left open where the match is weak. Clone size is shown for a subset of rows, as once, few, many or a class of expanded clone.

>TRBV10-3|TRBD1|TRBJ1-2|-
TGTGCCATCAGTGAGTCGAGGACAGGGGGCTGGGGCTACACCTTC
CAISESRTGGWGYTF
>TRBV19|-|TRBJ2-7|-
TGTGCCAGTAGACCAGGCGTCGGGTACGAGCAGTACTTC
CASRPGVGYEQYF
>TRBV7-2|TRBD1|TRBJ2-7|-
TGCGCCAGCAGCCCCCGGGGGACAGGGGGCTTCATCTACGAGCAGTACTTC
CASSPRGTGGFIYEQYF
>TRBV9|TRBD1|TRBJ2-7|-
TGTGCCAGCAGCGTTGGGGGGCAGGGGGCGGTCTTGTACTTC
CASSVGGQGAVLYF
>TRBV29-1|TRBD1|TRBJ2-1|many
TGCAGCGCCCTGGACAGGCCGACCTACAATGAGCAGTTCTTC
CSALDRPTYNEQFF
>TRBV14|-|TRBJ2-5|many
TGTGCCAGCAGCCAAGCCGTCCCGGTCACCCGGGAGACCCAGTACTTC
CASSQAVPVTRETQYF
>TRBV5-6|-|TRBJ1-1|-
TGTGTCAGCAGCTTGGGTGTCACTGAAGCTTTCTTT
CVSSLGVTEAFF
>TRBV20-1|TRBD1|TRBJ1-4|few
TGCAGTGCTAGTTCCGGGACAGGGTACGAAAAACTGTTTTTT
CSASSGTGYEKLFF
>TRBV11-2|-|TRBJ2-3|many
TGTGCCAGCAGCTTAGATCTCTACACAGATACGCAGTATTTT
CASSLDLYTDTQYF
>TRBV19|-|TRBJ2-1|-
TGTGCCAGTTGCGCAGGGACCTCCAATGAGCAGTTCTTC
CASCAGTSNEQFF
>TRBV5-1|-|TRBJ1-1|-
TGCGCCAGCAGCCTTATAACGGGGATGAACACTGAAGCTTTCTTT
CASSLITGMNTEAFF
>TRBV7-2|TRBD1|TRBJ1-1|few
TGTGCCAGCAGCTTAGCGTGGACAGGGGGCTTCGGAGCTTTCTTT
CASSLAWTGGFGAFF
>TRBV20-1|-|TRBJ1-2|few
TGCAGTGCCGATAGATCCGGGGGGTCTAACTATGGCTACACCTTC
CSADRSGGSNYGYTF
>TRBV24-1|-|TRBJ1-5|-
TGTGCCACCAGTGATACTTCGACAGAGTATAGCAATCAGCCCCAGCATTTT
CATSDTSTEYSNQPQHF
>TRBV14|-|TRBJ1-4|many
TGTGCCAGCAGAAGATCGGGGACTGAAAAACTGTTTTTT
CASRRSGTEKLFF
>TRBV2|-|TRBJ1-2|many
TGTGCCAGCAGTGAAGGACGGCTTGGCCCCCACTATGGCTACACCTTC
CASSEGRLGPHYGYTF
>TRBV6-5|-|TRBJ2-2|many
TGTGCCAGCAGAAACGACAGAGCGCGGTCCATCGGGGAGCTGTTTTTT
CASRNDRARSIGELFF
>TRBV7-3|-|TRBJ2-2|few
TGTGCCAGCAGCTTAGGGACGGGAAGGGCCGGGGAGCTGTTTTTT
CASSLGTGRAGELFF
>TRBV29-1|-|TRBJ1-1|-
TGCAGCGTTTTCCTCTATAACACTGAAGCTTTCTTT
CSVFLYNTEAFF
>TRBV5-1|-|TRBJ2-4|-
TGCGCCAGCAGCTTGGTTCGCACCGGAGACATTCAGTACTTC
CASSLVRTGDIQYF
>TRBV2|-|TRBJ1-1|-
TGTGCCAGCAACAGACAGGTCCAGACTGAAGCTTTCTTT
CASNRQVQTEAFF
>TRBV7-2|TRBD1|TRBJ1-3|-
TGTGCCAGCAGCTTGAGACCGGGACAGGGAAACACCATATATTTT
CASSLRPGQGNTIYF
>TRBV7-9|TRBD1|TRBJ2-3|few
TGTGCCAGCAGTTCCGACAGGGGCAGCACAGATACGCAGTATTTT
CASSSDRGSTDTQYF
>TRBV20-1|-|TRBJ2-1|-
TGCAGTGCTACACACCTCGTATATGAGCAGTTCTTC
CSATHLVYEQFF
>TRBV6-5|TRBD1|TRBJ2-7|-
TGTGCCAACAACGGACAGGGCCGGGGGCAGTACTTC
CANNGQGRGQYF
>TRBV9|-|TRBJ2-7|many
TGTGCCAGCAGCGTTAATAGCGCCTACGAGCAGTACTTC
CASSVNSAYEQYF
>TRBV7-8|-|TRBJ1-3|many
TGTGCCAGCAGCTACGTGGGGCAGGGAGGAAACACCATATATTTT
CASSYVGQGGNTIYF
>TRBV24-1|-|TRBJ1-5|many
TGTGCCACCAGTTGGCAGGCAGACAATCAGCCCCAGCATTTT
CATSWQADNQPQHF
>TRBV19|-|TRBJ1-1|few
TGTGCCAGTAGCGAGCCGTACAGGGCGACTGAAGCTTTCTTT
CASSEPYRATEAFF
>TRBV24-1|-|TRBJ2-2|-
TGTGCCCTGAGGGGGGACACCGGGGAGCTGTTTTTT
CALRGDTGELFF
>TRBV19|TRBD1|TRBJ1-5|many
TGTGCCAGTAGTGGAGGGACAGGGTTTTTGAGCAATCAGCCCCAGCATTTT
CASSGGTGFLSNQPQHF
>TRBV7-9|-|TRBJ2-6|-
TGTGCCAGCAGCCCCTCTCGTGGAGGAATCACTGAAGCTTTC
CASSPSRGGITEAF
>TRBV29-1|-|TRBJ2-2|many
TGCAGCGGGGGAGAAGGATCGAACACCGGGGAGCTGTTTTTT
CSGGEGSNTGELFF
>TRBV10-3|-|TRBJ1-4|-
TGTGCCACAACCCCATCCAGGGCCAGCACTAATGAAAAACTGTTTTTT
CATTPSRASTNEKLFF
>TRBV7-8|-|TRBJ2-5|many
TGTGCCAGCAGCTTAGCTCGGGGGGCAGAGACCCAGTACTTC
CASSLARGAETQYF
>TRBV2|TRBD1|TRBJ2-3|-
TGTGCCAGCTTGTTCCGGACAGGGGGGAATGAGCAGTATTTT
CASLFRTGGNEQYF
>TRBV15|-|TRBJ1-4|many
TGTGCCACCAGCAGGGCAACTAATGAAAAACTGTTTTTT
CATSRATNEKLFF
>TRBV28|-|TRBJ2-7|many
TGTGCCAGCAGTGGGACCCCTCAAGGGCAGTACTTC
CASSGTPQGQYF
>TRBV7-8|TRBD1|TRBJ2-7|-
TGTGCCAGCAGTGTACAGGGACAGGGACATTACGAGCAGTACTTC
CASSVQGQGHYEQYF
>TRBV2|-|TRBJ2-5|few
TGTGCCAGCAGTAAGGACAGATACCAAGAGACCCAGTACTTC
CASSKDRYQETQYF
>TRBV15|-|TRBJ2-2|-
TGTGCCACCAGCACAAGGACGGAAACCGGGGAGCTGTTTTTT
CATSTRTETGELFF
>TRBV19|-|TRBJ2-3|many
TGTGCCAGTAAGGTCGGGAGAGGGACAGATACGCAGTATTTT
CASKVGRGTDTQYF
>TRBV2|-|TRBJ1-5|many
TGTGCCAGCAGTGAATGGGGGGGATTGGATCAGCCCCAGCATTTT
CASSEWGGLDQPQHF
>TRBV7-3|-|TRBJ2-5|-
TGTGCCAGCAGCTTAATGCAGGGAGAGACCCAGTACTTC
CASSLMQGETQYF
>TRBV7-2|-|TRBJ2-2|many
TGTGCCAGCAGCTCGGTCGAGGCCGGGGAGCTGTTTTTT
CASSSVEAGELFF
>TRBV18|TRBD1|TRBJ2-5|few
TGTGCCAGCTCACCACAGGGGGCATCGGGAGAGACCCAGTACTTC
CASSPQGASGETQYF
>TRBV5-1|-|TRBJ2-7|-
TGCGCCAGCAGCTTGGACAGACCCCTCGAGCAGTACTTC
CASSLDRPLEQYF
>TRBV6-6|-|TRBJ1-2|few
TGTGCTAGCAGTTTCACGAGGGGCCCCTATGGCTACACCTTC
CASSFTRGPYGYTF
>TRBV10-3|-|TRBJ2-5|-
TGTGCCATCAGTGCCCGGGACCTAATTCAGGAGACCCAGTACTTC
CAISARDLIQETQYF
>TRBV10-3|-|TRBJ2-3|many
TGTGCCATCAAGGAAGGGGGGGAGGGTAATACGCAGTATTTT
CAIKEGGEGNTQYF
>TRBV5-1|TRBD1|TRBJ1-1|-
TGCGCCAGCAGCTTACCTACAGGGGGCGGTGAAGCTTTCTTT
CASSLPTGGGEAFF
>TRBV24-1|-|TRBJ2-1|-
TGTGCCACCAGGCGGCCAGGGGCCTACAATGAGCAGTTCTTC
CATRRPGAYNEQFF
>TRBV20-1|-|TRBJ1-3|-
TGCAGTGCTAGCCTCGGAGGAAACACCATATATTTT
CSASLGGNTIYF
>TRBV7-9|TRBD1|TRBJ1-1|many
TGTGCCAGCAGCTTAAGGGACAGCATGAACACTGAAGCTTTCTTT
CASSLRDSMNTEAFF